Detailed here is one T cell receptor (beta chain). Its antigen remains unknown. This sample was included in a study of OX40 agonist ivuxolimab in advanced cancers. On the study more broadly: Aged roughly 23 to 80 with a mean of 60 years, they were 82.7% male.

Study-level results: CD8+ T cells (on average) carried more expanded clones than CD4+ T cells.

Individuals having autoimmune disease history or systemic immunosuppression were not enrolled. Germline CDR1 WNHNN, CDR2 SYGVQD (reference sequence). The CDR3 totals 16 residues. V was trimmed by 3 bases and J by 3 bases, leaving 17 bases between them. Assay used: immunoSEQ multiplex PCR; TCRdb lists only in-frame clones, some missing. The table records 75,000 to 90,000 clones, roughly 89% of them present only once. The chain carries TRBV10-1 and TRBJ1-1, with D perhaps TRBD1 (5 bases). This material consisted of CD4+ or CD8+ T cells sorted from blood, taken in a trial of the OX40 agonist ivuxolimab. This sequence was found in an adult with an advanced solid tumor such as melanoma, head and neck, liver or kidney cancer. The CDR3 loop reads CASSEKQGARHTEAFF. The CDR3, as DNA: TGCGCCAGCAGTGAAAAGCAGGGTGCGCGGCACACTGAAGCTTTCTTT.